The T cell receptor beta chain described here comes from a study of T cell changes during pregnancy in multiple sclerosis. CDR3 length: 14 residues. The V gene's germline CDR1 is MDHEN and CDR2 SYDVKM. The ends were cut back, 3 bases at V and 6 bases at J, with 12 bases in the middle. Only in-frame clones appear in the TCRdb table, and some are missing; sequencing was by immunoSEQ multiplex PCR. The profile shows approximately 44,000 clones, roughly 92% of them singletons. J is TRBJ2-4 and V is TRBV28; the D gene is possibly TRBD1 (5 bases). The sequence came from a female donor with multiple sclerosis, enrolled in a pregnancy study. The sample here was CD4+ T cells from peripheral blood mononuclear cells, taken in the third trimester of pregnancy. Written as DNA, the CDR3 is TGTGCCAGCAGTTTTCCAGGGCGATCAAACATTCAGTACTTC. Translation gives CASSFPGRSNIQYF.